This T cell receptor beta chain was sequenced in a study of cytomegalovirus exposure and HLA in healthy donors (dated by TCRdb to 2016 to 2017). Looking at the study overall: An earlier analysis of some 500 of the donors reported approximately 290 Gb of sequence data and roughly 100 million unique TCR beta sequences from 190 million or so T cells. An early release covering about 600 HLA-typed donors comprised about 300 gigabases of sequencing data and 85 million to 100 million unique TCR sequences. All discovery cohort repertoires had been generated using a single sequencing platform. Typing coverage differed by locus: A, B, C, DRB1 and DQB1 were typed in roughly 620-630 donors, DQA1 in about 500, DPA1 in 600 to 610, and DPB1 in roughly 450. In a later genetic analysis, genome-wide SNP genotypes for about 55% of the roughly 670 donors were used, and that subset was treated as a discovery cohort. Of the roughly 400 genotyped donors, around 81% fell in the genetic ancestry cluster associated with self-reported Caucasian donors. HLA typing covered class I and class II loci at four-digit resolution. An earlier analysis of fewer than 750 of the donors used high-throughput TCR beta sequencing to judge whether each TCR beta V gene segment behaved as functional or pseudogenic. Donor age, sex, ethnicity and CMV serostatus were compiled together with the repertoire data. A separate validation cohort of roughly 120 different subjects was used in addition to the roughly 720-subject first cohort. Using immunosequencing, the study profiled T cell repertoires from around 670 subjects and related those repertoires to cytomegalovirus serostatus. Roughly five DR-DQ haplotypes were treated as single units for association and clustering because of strong linkage in the cohort. To predict cytomegalovirus infection status, the study brought together high-throughput TCR immunosequencing, statistical association of individual TCRs with disease status, and machine learning. Among some 400 genotyped donors of the cohort, an average of around 220,000 unique TCR beta nucleotide sequences was sequenced per donor, of which roughly 18% were non-productive. The study was designed to test whether signatures of past pathogen exposure could be identified by cataloging public T cell receptors. To study patterns of TCR occurrence, a later analysis re-analyzed previously published TCR beta repertoires from 650 to 750 donors and added high-resolution HLA genotyping. The later analysis used no new phenotypic data to find candidate immune exposures, relying instead on TCR beta sequences and their occurrence across donors.

General study outcomes and caveats: A cluster of highly shared sequence variants was judged likely to be a technical artifact of the sequencing pipeline. Most TCR sequences were seen in very few donors, while some public TCRs were found in many individuals. According to the authors, the approach could potentially be generalized to other disease states and immunological phenotypes. This cohort had only TCR beta chains sequenced, and the lack of alpha or paired-chain data limited which features could be detected. Cytomegalovirus status was reported to be diagnosed by the classifier with high specificity and sensitivity in both the original and validation cohorts. In a later analysis, HLA-associated TCR beta chains showed more clonal expansion and lower generation probabilities than non-associated chains that were equally common. A later analysis found that TCR association rates varied across HLA loci, with DRB1 alleles showing the most associated TCRs and HLA-C alleles the fewest. A few of the identified cytomegalovirus-associated TCR beta chains were confirmed in vitro to be specific for cytomegalovirus antigens. At a false discovery rate of 0.05, a later analysis linked around 15,000 TCR beta sequences to specific HLA alleles. In a later analysis, most CMV-associated TCR beta chains were found to appear HLA-restricted, with HLA associations seemingly driven largely by CMV exposure. Broadly in line with IMGT annotations, most TCR beta V segments showed up in productive rearrangements about 87% or about 30% of the time in an earlier analysis of several hundred of the donors. Correlated functional status among segregating V segments might reflect linkage disequilibrium, but an unknown experimental factor could not be ruled out. In a later analysis, several top co-occurrence clusters were reported to appear linked to parvovirus B19, influenza, CMV and Epstein-Barr virus. When HLA alleles, especially DR and DQ, strongly co-occurred, attributing TCR associations to individual alleles was difficult. Immune exposure information for the cohort was limited to CMV serostatus. Some IMGT-functional V segments, including TRBV6-2 and TRBV6-3, could not be told apart with the 87-base-pair reads, so those segments were excluded. Because HLA typing was unavailable for some donors at each locus, only the typed subset was used in association tests. A further reported finding was that TCR beta sequences accurately predicted the HLA-A and HLA-B alleles for most subjects in the first cohort. The presence/absence analyses assumed that sequencing depth was roughly uniform across donors, and that assumption may not be true. Because counts were too low, about 15 rarely observed V segments, including chromosome 9 orphons, were left out of the earlier analysis of approximately 580 of the donors. Compared with the approximately 700-donor mean, donors in an Asian-associated ancestry cluster had fewer N-insertions in productive TCRs, according to a later genetic analysis. A total of 150 to 200 TCR beta chains were listed by the study as associated with cytomegalovirus. An association between a missense DCLRE1C variant and V-gene and J-gene trimming of TCR beta chains was found in a later genetic analysis and replicated in an independent cohort.

The cohort comprised some 730 healthy bone marrow donors. At the time of sampling, every cohort member was nominally healthy, though immune exposures that went unrecorded were likely present. Of the 650 to 700 cohort members, about 280 had positive CMV serostatus and about 330 had negative CMV serostatus, and CMV serostatus was not recorded for the donor. Every donor gave a peripheral blood sample, and the peripheral blood mononuclear cells from that sample were used for TCR beta sequencing. The Qiagen DNeasy Blood Extraction Kit was used to extract genomic DNA from the blood cell samples. Library creation used the immunoSEQ multiplex PCR assay. For the multiplex PCR, a mixture combining 60 forward primers for TCR Vbeta segments and 13 reverse primers for TCR Jbeta segments was used. A multiplex PCR assay on genomic DNA amplified the CDR3 region of rearranged TCR beta genes. The amplified TCR beta libraries were sequenced on the Illumina HiSeq System as 87-base-pair reads. The authors' analysis ran thus. In a later analysis, around 80 million unique TCR beta chains were counted across the 650 to 750 repertoires, and around 11 million of these chains were shared by at least two donors. To remove PCR and sequencing errors, raw reads were error-corrected and collapsed into unique sequences using a nearest-neighbor algorithm that merged closely related sequences. Alignment of CDR3 sequences to IMGT reference sequences was used to assign V, D and J gene segments. For a sequence to be retained, at least a six-nucleotide match to both a V gene segment and a J gene segment was required. Rearrangements were classified as productive when the CDR3 lacked stop codons and remained in frame with V and J, and all other rearrangements were classified as non-productive. CDR3 was defined by IMGT convention, running from the second conserved V-encoded cysteine to the conserved J-encoded phenylalanine. The earlier analysis of about 570 of the donors excluded any sequence lacking an unambiguous match to a single V gene segment. In an earlier analysis of 587 of the donors, V segments were called functional above 56.7% productive rearrangements and were called segregating when the between-donor standard deviation exceeded 5%. A statistical classification framework was built to diagnose cytomegalovirus status from the catalog of TCR beta chain sequences. In a later analysis, TCR nucleotide sequences were compared against IMGT/GENE-DB human TR gene sequences so that V and J genes could be assigned. In a later analysis, CDR3 sequences and most-parsimonious VDJ recombination scenarios were assigned using the TCRdist pipeline. A later analysis defined each TCR beta chain by its CDR3 amino acid sequence plus V-gene family, and excluded reads lacking a unique V-gene family. A later analysis removed 450 to 600 highly shared, low-generation-probability nucleotide sequences to deal with suspected cross-contamination and a sequencing artifact. In a later analysis, a clonal expansion index for each public chain was calculated from normalized within-repertoire ranks of inferred template counts. Generation probabilities in a later analysis came from a VDJ recombination model fitted to out-of-frame rearrangements, and those results were checked against IGoR. In a later analysis, TCR-TCR, TCR-HLA and TCR-CMV co-occurrence was scored with hypergeometric tests, and a repertoire-size bias correction was applied to TCR pairs. A later analysis estimated false discovery rates by permuting HLA or CMV assignments 20 times. In a later analysis, co-occurring TCRs were grouped using DBSCAN, with TCRdist sequence similarity added in when clustering inside HLA-allele-positive subsets. Repertoires with fewer than 30,000 or more than 120,000 public chains were left out of co-occurrence clustering, as were four to six repertoires with anomalous nucleotide sharing. TCRdb retrieved this table from immuneACCESS and kept in-frame rearrangements only. Not all clones are present; in checked studies, unresolved V genes account for under half, and no reason is known for the remainder. V, J and clone size reflect that table, while D and trimming were determined from the DNA. This sample holds around 92,000 clones; about three quarters were observed only once. Together, the top ten hold approximately 8.4% of the sample.

Trimming at the junction amounts to 5 bases on V and 6 bases on J, and the germline ends lie 12 bases apart. Looking up the germline V gene (reference sequence) yields CDR1 SGHNT and CDR2 YYREEE. Its CDR3 holds 13 amino acids, cysteine through phenylalanine. Just CDR3 DNA is preserved here, 39 bases in frame from base 1. Comments on this clone: Its antigen remains unidentified. Base qualities are missing; no much larger clone stands one base away.

This TCR was recovered from a human donor in good health. Sequenced input: PBMCs. The chain employs TRBV5-4 and TRBJ2-1, and possibly TRBD2, on 6 matching bases. The CDR3 protein sequence reads: CASRTRGSNEQFF. Here is the DNA: TGTGCCAGCAGAACGCGGGGCTCCAATGAGCAGTTCTTC.